The source of this T cell receptor beta chain is a study of blood T cell repertoires in COVID-19. Participants' reported clinical history set cohort assignment. The CDR3 length is 15 residues. Trimming removed 4 bases at V and 3 bases at J, with 11 bases between. As handled by the study authors: Nucleated cell counts were estimated from reference gene primer amplification. Only in-frame clones appear in the TCRdb table, and some are missing; sequencing was by immunoSEQ multiplex PCR. The V and J calls and clone size were taken over from that table, and D and trimming were inferred from the DNA. The sample lists approximately 250,000 clones, about 91% occurring once.

V and J are TRBV5-3 and TRBJ2-6, with a weak D call TRBD1 (5 bases). Being an ORF, TRBV5-3 has a function that is uncertain. The sequence came from a woman in her thirties or forties with acute COVID-19. Source material: PBMCs or T cells enriched from blood (not recorded which). CDR3 coding DNA: TGTGCCAGAAGCCTCAGGGTGGATGGGGCCAACGTCCTGACTTTC. The encoded protein is CARSLRVDGANVLTF.